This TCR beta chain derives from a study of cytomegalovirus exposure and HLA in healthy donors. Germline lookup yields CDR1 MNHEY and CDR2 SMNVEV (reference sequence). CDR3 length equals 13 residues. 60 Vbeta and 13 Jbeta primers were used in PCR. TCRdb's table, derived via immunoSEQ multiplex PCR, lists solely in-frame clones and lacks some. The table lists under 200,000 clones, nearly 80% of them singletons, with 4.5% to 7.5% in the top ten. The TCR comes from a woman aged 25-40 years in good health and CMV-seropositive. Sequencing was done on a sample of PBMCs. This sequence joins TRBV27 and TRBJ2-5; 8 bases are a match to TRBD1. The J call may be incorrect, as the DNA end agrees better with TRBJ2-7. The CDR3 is CASKGTGFYEQYF. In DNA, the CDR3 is TGTGCCAGCAAAGGGACAGGTTTTTACGAGCAGTACTTC.